Presented here are 8 T cell receptor beta chains from one specimen sequenced in a study of TIL therapy for anti-PD-1-resistant metastatic lung cancer. Time point here: pre-treatment sample, taken before nivolumab and TIL therapy. The libraries were made with immunoSEQ v3. Only in-frame clones appear in the TCRdb table, and some are missing; sequencing was by immunoSEQ multiplex PCR. The sample consists of 45,000 to 60,000 clones, roughly 85% of them appearing once. The sample in question was blood, obtained at baseline. All receptors come from a woman aged 25 to 80 with non-small cell lung cancer.

The chain is built from TRBV7-2 and TRBJ1-4; D call uncertain. This CDR3 region has 15 residues. Trimming shortened V by 2 bases and J by 6 bases, and 13 bases separated the two germline ends. Germline CDR1 is SGHTA and CDR2 is FQGNSA. The CDR3 loop is CASSLQQNGDEKLFF. The CDR3 coding sequence is TGTGCCAGCAGCTTACAACAGAATGGGGATGAAAAACTGTTTTTT. Full variable domain (rest looked up from reference TRBV7-2 and TRBJ1-4): GAGVSQSPSNKVTEKGKDVELRCDPISGHTALYWYRQSLGQGLEFLIYFQGNSAPDKSGLPSDRFSAERTGGSVSTLTIQRTQQEDSAVYLCASSLQQNGDEKLFFGSGTQLSVL.

The gene calls are TRBV6-5 and TRBJ1-1, with TRBD1 as a possible D gene (6 bases). V shed 6 bases and J shed 3 bases, with 11 bases lying between them. Germline values: CDR1 MNHEY, CDR2 SVGAGI. CDR3 length: 13 amino acids. The CDR3 DNA is TGTGCCAGCAGAGAGGACAGTTACACTGAAGCTTTCTTT. Residues: CASREDSYTEAFF.

The chain carries TRBV5-6 and TRBJ2-1, with TRBD2 matching over 9 bases. Germline values: CDR1 SGHDT, CDR2 YYEEEE. Germline trimming cut 4 bases from V and 4 bases from J; bases unmatched to any gene: 9. The CDR3 loop spans 16 amino acids. Here the CDR3 DNA reads TGTGCCAGCAGCCGACCGAGACTAGCGGTTTACAATGAGCAGTTCTTC. This sequence encodes CASSRPRLAVYNEQFF.

This clone was observed a few times. J is TRBJ1-4 and V is TRBV29-1, with D uncertain. There are 13 residues in the CDR3. Germline V gene sequence: CDR1 SQVTM, CDR2 ANQGSEA. V was pared by 6 bases and J by 2 bases, with 10 bases between. CDR3 in DNA: TGCAGCGTGTGGGGTATTACTAATGAAAAACTGTTTTTT. Protein product: CSVWGITNEKLFF. Looking up the rest from reference TRBV29-1 and TRBJ1-4 gives the full variable domain: SAVISQKPSRDICQRGTSLTIQCQVDSQVTMMFWYRQQPGQSLTLIATANQGSEATYESGFVIDKFPISRPNLTFSTLTVSNMSPEDSSIYLCSVWGITNEKLFFGSGTQLSVL.

This rearrangement joins TRBV6-1 to TRBJ1-2; no clear D. V lost 7 bases and J 2 bases, leaving 11 bases between the germline ends. The CDR3 covers 13 residues. From germline, CDR1 is MNHNS and CDR2 SASEGT. The DNA of the CDR3 is TGTGCCAGCAATCTTGGAGGCAACTATGGCTACACCTTC. Residues: CASNLGGNYGYTF.

This clone has just one count. The chain combines TRBV19 with TRBJ2-2, with unresolved D. With 7 bases removed from V and 3 bases from J, the gap between germline ends came to 6 bases. Germline V gene lookup returns CDR1 LNHDA and CDR2 SQIVND (reference sequence). The CDR3 runs 12 residues. The CDR3 sequence: CASNFYTGELFF. The CDR3 DNA sequence: TGTGCCAGTAATTTCTACACCGGGGAGCTGTTTTTT.

The J gene is TRBJ1-1, the V gene TRBV6-5; D uncertain. V shed 5 bases and J shed 3 bases, with 4 bases lying between them. The CDR3 is made up of 11 amino acids. CDR1 is MNHEY, CDR2 SVGAGI, per germline. The CDR3 DNA reads as TGTGCCAGCAGTCAGGACACTGAAGCTTTCTTT. This gives the protein CASSQDTEAFF.

The chain combines TRBV4-2 with TRBJ2-7; 14 bases map to TRBD2. Looked up from germline, CDR1 is LGHNA and CDR2 is YNFKEQ. Trimming took 5 bases from V and 1 from J; bases not matched to a gene: 4. There are 16 residues in the CDR3. The CDR3 bases are TGTGCCAGCAGCGAGGGACTAGCGGGAGCGTCCTACGAGCAGTACTTC. It yields the protein CASSEGLAGASYEQYF.